This entry describes one T cell receptor (beta chain). Trimming left V 7 bases short and J 1 base short, with 9 bases between. Per the germline V gene, CDR1 is SNHLY and CDR2 is FYNNEI. The CDR3 contains 13 residues. This sample was taken from a study of blood T cell repertoires in COVID-19. Study details: Sample material is recorded as cDNA or gDNA derived from T cells, B-cell-depleted T cells, or PBMCs.

Residents of 24 US areas, aged roughly 18 to 89 years, made up the participants. In the study's own analysis: The authors estimated nucleated cell counts from reference gene primer amplification. This table comes from immunoSEQ multiplex PCR, and its TCRdb copy is limited to in-frame clones, with some not included. V and J calls and clone size are copied from that table; D and trimming were computed from the DNA. The profile shows about 270,000 clones, approximately 90% of them singletons. The clonotype was recovered from a man in his forties or fifties who had been exposed to COVID-19. Sequencing was performed on PBMCs or T cells enriched from blood (not recorded which). The chain employs TRBV2 and TRBJ2-3; D is undetermined. The DNA of the CDR3 is TGTGCCAGCATGAGTAACGGCACAGATACGCAGTATTTT. This codes for CASMSNGTDTQYF.